This entry describes one TCR beta chain. Its antigen is unknown. One base away lies a much larger clone, so this may be a sequencing read error. In germline, CDR1 is KGHDR, CDR2 SFDVKD. The CDR3 runs to 10 residues. Trimming cost V 9 bases and J 6 bases, with 4 bases left between them. This record belongs to a study of CD8+CD57+ T cells in acquired aplastic anemia. Across the whole study: The study obtained an average of 3.2 ug of DNA from sorted CD4+ and CD8+ cells.

Whoever was chosen for sequencing had shown CD8+CD57+ cell expansion by flow cytometry. General study points: Patients and controls shared 25 to 35 CD8+ CDR3 sequences, which appeared highly expressed in patients and within their immunodominant clones. A significant difference in CD8+ Simpson's diversity between patients and controls was not found.

CDR3 and TCR beta VDJ profiling relied on a genomic DNA template. In TCRdb, the reads were re-called with MiXCR into one record per CDR3 protein. The data show 450,000 to 550,000 distinct CDR3 sequences, over 25% seen once. The sample consisted of sorted CD4+, CD8+, or CD8+CD57+ T cells (not recorded which) from PBMCs. V gene TRBV24-1 combines with J gene TRBJ1-4; the D is unclear. The clonotype originates from a human donor with aplastic anemia. In DNA form, the CDR3 reads TGTGCCACCCCCGATGAAAAACTGTTTTTT. Amino acid sequence: CATPDEKLFF.